This T cell receptor beta chain derives from a study of vaccination effects on CD4 cells after COVID-19. Concerning this clone: The antigen is undetermined.

Following a roughly 9-day culture, CD4+ T cells were purified. The germline CDR1 and CDR2 sequences are MNHEY and SVGAGI. The CDR3 length is 15 residues. With 8 bases removed from V and 0 bases from J, the gap between germline ends came to 15 bases. Using immunoSEQ multiplex PCR, the repertoire was profiled, and TCRdb retains in-frame clones only, with some absent. This sample has approximately 40,000 clones, with over 80% found just once. The source material was CD4+ T cells from PBMCs cultured without peptide, sampled before COVID-19 vaccination. The chain is built from TRBV6-5 and TRBJ2-3; possible D gene TRBD1, 5 bases. This clonotype was sampled from a human donor who received a COVID-19 vaccine. The CDR3 DNA is TGTGCCAGCCGCCTGGACACCACTAGCACAGATACGCAGTATTTT. Encoded protein: CASRLDTTSTDTQYF.